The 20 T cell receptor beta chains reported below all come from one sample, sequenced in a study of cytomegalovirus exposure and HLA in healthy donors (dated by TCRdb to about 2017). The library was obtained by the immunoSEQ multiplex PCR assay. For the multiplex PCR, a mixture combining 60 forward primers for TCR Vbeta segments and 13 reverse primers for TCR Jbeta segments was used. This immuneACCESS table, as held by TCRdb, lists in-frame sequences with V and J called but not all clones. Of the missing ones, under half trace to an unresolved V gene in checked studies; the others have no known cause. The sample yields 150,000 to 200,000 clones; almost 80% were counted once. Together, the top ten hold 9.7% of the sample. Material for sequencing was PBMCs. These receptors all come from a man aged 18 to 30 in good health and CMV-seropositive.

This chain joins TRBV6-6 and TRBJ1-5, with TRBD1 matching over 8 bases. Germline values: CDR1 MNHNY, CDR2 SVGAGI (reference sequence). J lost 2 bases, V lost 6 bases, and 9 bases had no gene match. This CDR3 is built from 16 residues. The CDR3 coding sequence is TGTGCCAGCAGCTCCGGTGGACAGGGCCGCAATCAGCCCCAGCATTTT. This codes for CASSSGGQGRNQPQHF.

The CDR3 region is CASSVSPYGNGETQYF. The CDR3 nucleotides are TGTGCCAGCAGTGTATCTCCGTACGGGAACGGGGAGACCCAGTACTTC. This sequence joins TRBV2 and TRBJ2-5, with D perhaps TRBD2 (5 bases). Trimming took 4 bases from V and 5 from J, leaving 20 bases between them. The CDR3 has 16 residues. Germline V gene data show CDR1 as SNHLY and CDR2 as FYNNEI.

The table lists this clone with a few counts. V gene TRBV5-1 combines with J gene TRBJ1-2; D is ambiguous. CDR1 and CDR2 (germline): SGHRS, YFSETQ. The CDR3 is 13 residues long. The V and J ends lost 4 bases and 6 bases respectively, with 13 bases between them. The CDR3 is CASSNFKENGYTF. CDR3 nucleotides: TGCGCCAGCAGCAACTTCAAGGAGAATGGCTACACCTTC.

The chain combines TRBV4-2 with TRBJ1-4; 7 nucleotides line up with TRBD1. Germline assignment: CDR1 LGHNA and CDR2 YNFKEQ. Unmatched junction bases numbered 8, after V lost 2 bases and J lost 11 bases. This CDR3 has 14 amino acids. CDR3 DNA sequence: TGTGCCAGCAGCCAAACAGGGGAGTTCGACAAACTGTTTTTT. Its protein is CASSQTGEFDKLFF.

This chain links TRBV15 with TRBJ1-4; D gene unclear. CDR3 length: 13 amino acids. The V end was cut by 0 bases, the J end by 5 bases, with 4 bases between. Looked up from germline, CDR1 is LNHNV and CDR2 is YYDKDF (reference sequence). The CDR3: CATSREENEKLFF. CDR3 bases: TGTGCCACCAGCAGAGAGGAGAATGAAAAACTGTTTTTT.

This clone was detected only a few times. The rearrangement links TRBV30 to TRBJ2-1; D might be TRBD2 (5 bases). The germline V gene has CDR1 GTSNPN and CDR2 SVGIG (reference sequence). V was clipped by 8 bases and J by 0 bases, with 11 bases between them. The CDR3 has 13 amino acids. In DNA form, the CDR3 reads TGTGCCCGAGCGGCGAGCTCCTACAATGAGCAGTTCTTC. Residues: CARAASSYNEQFF.

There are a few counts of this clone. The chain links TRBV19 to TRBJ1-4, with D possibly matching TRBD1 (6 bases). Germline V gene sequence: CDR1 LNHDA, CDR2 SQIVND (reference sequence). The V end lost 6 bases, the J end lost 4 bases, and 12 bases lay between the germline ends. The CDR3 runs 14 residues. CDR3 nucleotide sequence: TGTGCCAGTAGCTGGGGGCGGATTAATGAAAAACTGTTTTTT. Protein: CASSWGRINEKLFF.

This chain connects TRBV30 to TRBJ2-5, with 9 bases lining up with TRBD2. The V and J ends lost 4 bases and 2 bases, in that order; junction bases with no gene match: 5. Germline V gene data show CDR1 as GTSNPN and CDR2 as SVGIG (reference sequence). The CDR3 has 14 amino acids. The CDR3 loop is CAWKASGAQETQYF. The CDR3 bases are TGTGCCTGGAAAGCTAGCGGGGCTCAAGAGACCCAGTACTTC.

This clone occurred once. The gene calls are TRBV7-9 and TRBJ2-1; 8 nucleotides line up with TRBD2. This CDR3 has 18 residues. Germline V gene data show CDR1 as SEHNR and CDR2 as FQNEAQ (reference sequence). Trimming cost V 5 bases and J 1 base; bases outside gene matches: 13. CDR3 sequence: CASSILRGAGASYNEQFF. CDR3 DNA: TGTGCCAGCAGCATACTTAGGGGAGCGGGAGCTTCCTACAATGAGCAGTTCTTC.

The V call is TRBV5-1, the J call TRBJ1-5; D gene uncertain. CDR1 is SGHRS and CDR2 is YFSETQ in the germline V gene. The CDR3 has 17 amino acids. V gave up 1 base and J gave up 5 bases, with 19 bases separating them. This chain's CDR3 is CASSLWVREIEDQPQHF. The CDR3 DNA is TGCGCCAGCAGCTTGTGGGTACGGGAGATCGAGGATCAGCCCCAGCATTTT.

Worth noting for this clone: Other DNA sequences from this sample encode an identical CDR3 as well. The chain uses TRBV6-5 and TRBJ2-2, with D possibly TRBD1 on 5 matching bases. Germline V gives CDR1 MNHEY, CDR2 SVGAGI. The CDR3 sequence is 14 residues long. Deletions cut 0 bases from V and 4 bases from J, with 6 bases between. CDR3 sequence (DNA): TGTGCCAGCAGTTACTCAGGGGCCACCGGGGAGCTGTTTTTT. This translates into CASSYSGATGELFF.

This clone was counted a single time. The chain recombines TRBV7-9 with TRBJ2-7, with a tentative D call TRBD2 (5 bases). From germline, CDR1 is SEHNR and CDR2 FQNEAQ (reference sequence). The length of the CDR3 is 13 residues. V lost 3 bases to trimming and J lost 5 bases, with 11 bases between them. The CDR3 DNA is TGTGCCAGCAGCTTCGGGGTGGTTAACGAGCAGTACTTC. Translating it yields CASSFGVVNEQYF.

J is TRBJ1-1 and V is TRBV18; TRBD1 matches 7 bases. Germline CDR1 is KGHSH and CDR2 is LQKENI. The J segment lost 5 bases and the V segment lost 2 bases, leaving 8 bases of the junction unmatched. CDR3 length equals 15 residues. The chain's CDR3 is CASSPETGLKTEAFF. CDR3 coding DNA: TGTGCCAGCTCACCAGAGACAGGGCTTAAGACTGAAGCTTTCTTT.

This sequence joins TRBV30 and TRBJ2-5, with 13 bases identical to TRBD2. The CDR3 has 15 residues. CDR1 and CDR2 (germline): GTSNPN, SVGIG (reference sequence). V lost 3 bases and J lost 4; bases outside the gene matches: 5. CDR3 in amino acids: CAWSPGLAGAETQYF. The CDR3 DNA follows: TGTGCCTGGAGCCCCGGACTAGCGGGAGCAGAGACCCAGTACTTC.

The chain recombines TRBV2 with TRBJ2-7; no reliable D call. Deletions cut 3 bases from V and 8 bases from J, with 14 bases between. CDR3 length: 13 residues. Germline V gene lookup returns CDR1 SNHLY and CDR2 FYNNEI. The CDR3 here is CASSEAGRTQQYF. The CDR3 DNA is TGTGCCAGCAGTGAGGCAGGCCGTACGCAGCAGTACTTC. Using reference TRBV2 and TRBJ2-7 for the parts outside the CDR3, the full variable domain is EPEVTQTPSHQVTQMGQEVILRCVPISNHLYFYWYRQILGQKVEFLVSFYNNEISEKSEIFDDQFSVERPDGSNFTLKIRSTKLEDSAMYFCASSEAGRTQQYFGPGTRLTVT.

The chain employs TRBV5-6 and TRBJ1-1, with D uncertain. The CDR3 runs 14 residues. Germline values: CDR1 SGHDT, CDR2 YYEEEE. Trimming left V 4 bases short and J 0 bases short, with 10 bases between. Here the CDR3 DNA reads TGTGCCAGCAGCCTTGCGGCTATGAACACTGAAGCTTTCTTT. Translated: CASSLAAMNTEAFF.

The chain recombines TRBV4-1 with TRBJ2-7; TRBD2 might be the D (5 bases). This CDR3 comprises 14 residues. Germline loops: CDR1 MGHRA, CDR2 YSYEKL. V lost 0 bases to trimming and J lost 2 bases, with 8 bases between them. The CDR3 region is CASSQEGLAYEQYF. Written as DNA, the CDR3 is TGCGCCAGCAGCCAAGAAGGACTGGCCTACGAGCAGTACTTC.

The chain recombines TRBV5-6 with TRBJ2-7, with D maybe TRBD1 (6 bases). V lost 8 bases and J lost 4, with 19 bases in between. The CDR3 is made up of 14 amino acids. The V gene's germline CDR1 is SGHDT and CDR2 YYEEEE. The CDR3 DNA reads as TGTGCCAGTCGCCGGAGGACAGAAGGATACGAGCAGTACTTC. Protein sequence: CASRRRTEGYEQYF. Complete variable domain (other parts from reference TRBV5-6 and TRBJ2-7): DAGVTQSPTHLIKTRGQQVTLRCSPKSGHDTVSWYQQALGQGPQFIFQYYEEEERQRGNFPDRFSGHQFPNYSSELNVNALLLGDSALYLCASRRRTEGYEQYFGPGTRLTVT.

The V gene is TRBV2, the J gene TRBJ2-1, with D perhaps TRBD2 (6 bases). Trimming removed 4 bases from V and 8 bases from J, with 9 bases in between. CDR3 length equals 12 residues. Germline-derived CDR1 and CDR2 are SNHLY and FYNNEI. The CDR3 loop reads CASSGGDDEQFF. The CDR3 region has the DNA TGTGCCAGCAGTGGGGGGGACGATGAGCAGTTCTTC.

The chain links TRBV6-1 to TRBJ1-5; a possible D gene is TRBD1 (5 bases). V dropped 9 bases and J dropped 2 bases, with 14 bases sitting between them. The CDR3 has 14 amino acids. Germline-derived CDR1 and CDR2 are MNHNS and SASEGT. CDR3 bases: TGTGCCAGTGGGGGGGGGTTCGGCAATCAGCCCCAGCATTTT. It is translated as CASGGGFGNQPQHF.